This TCR beta chain was identified during a study of T cell responses to AZD1222 COVID-19 vaccine. Overall study context: Pooling was applied to second doses at about 4 or about 12 weeks.

CDR1 is MNHEY, CDR2 SMNVEV, per germline (reference sequence). V lost 6 bases to trimming and J lost 2 bases, with 20 bases between them. CDR3 length equals 17 residues. This clone has more than one count but fewer than ten. Its matching antigen is unknown. TCRdb's copy holds only in-frame clones and misses some; the assay was immunoSEQ multiplex PCR. Of about 140,000 clones listed, roughly 90% are singletons. Points from the study as a whole: White British donors predominated, females outnumbered males, and clonal diversity was possibly underestimated. Repertoire samples came only from after the peak T cell response. Close to half of spike-specific TCRs reportedly recognize unmutated variant regions.

The chain recombines TRBV27 with TRBJ2-1; D uncertain. The clonotype originates from an adult in good health. The sample was peripheral blood, taken on day 0 of AZD1222 vaccination. The CDR3 nucleotides are TGTGCCAGCAGCCCCTTCGGAAGTCCCTCTCCCTACAATGAGCAGTTCTTC. This translates into CASSPFGSPSPYNEQFF.